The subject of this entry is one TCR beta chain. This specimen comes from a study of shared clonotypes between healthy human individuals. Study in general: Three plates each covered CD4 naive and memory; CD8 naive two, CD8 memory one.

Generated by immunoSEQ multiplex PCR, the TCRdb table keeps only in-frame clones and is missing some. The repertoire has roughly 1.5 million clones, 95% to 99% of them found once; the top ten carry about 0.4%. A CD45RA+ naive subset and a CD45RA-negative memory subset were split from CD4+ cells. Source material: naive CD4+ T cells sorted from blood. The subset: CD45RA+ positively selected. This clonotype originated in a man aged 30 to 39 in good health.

This CDR3 reads CASSVDVGLRNEQFF. CDR3 bases: TGTGCCAGCAGCGTAGACGTGGGGCTGCGGAATGAGCAGTTCTTC. The chain couples TRBV9 to TRBJ2-1, with D possibly matching TRBD1 (5 bases). Trimming removed 0 bases from V and 7 bases from J, with 14 bases in between. The germline V gene has CDR1 SGDLS and CDR2 YYNGEE. CDR3 length equals 15 residues.